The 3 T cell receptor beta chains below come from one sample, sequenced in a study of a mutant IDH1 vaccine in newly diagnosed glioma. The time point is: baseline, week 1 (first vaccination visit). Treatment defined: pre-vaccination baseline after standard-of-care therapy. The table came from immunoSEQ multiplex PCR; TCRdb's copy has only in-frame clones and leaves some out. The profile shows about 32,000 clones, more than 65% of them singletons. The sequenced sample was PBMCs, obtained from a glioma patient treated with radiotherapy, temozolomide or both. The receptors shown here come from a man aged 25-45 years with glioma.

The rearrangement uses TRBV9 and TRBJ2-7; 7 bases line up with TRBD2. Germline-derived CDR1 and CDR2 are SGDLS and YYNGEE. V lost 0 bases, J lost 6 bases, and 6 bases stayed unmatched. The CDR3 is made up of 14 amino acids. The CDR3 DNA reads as TGTGCCAGCAGCGTAGTTTCTAGCGGTCGCGAGCAGTACTTC. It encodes CASSVVSSGREQYF.

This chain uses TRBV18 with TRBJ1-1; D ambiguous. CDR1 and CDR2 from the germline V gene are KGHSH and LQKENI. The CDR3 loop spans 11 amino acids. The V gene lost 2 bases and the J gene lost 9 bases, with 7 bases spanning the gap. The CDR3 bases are TGTGCCAGCTCACCAGGGCAGCAAGCTTTCTTT. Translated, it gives CASSPGQQAFF.

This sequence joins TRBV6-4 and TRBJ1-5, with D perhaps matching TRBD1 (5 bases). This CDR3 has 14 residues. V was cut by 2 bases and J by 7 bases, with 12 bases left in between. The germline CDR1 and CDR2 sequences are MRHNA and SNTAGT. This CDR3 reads CASSDVGGRQPQHF. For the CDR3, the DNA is TGTGCCAGCAGTGACGTTGGGGGTCGGCAGCCCCAGCATTTT.